This TCR beta chain originates from a study of blood T cell repertoires in COVID-19. Germline CDR1 and CDR2: MNHEY and SMNVEV (reference sequence). The CDR3 totals 14 residues. V lost 8 bases, J lost 3 bases, and 14 bases lay in between. In the original workflow: Reference gene primers were amplified, and this amplification served to estimate nucleated cell counts. Libraries were prepared by immunoSEQ multiplex PCR; TCRdb keeps only in-frame clonotypes and omits some of them. The V and J calls and clone size come from that table; D and trimming were worked out from the DNA. The profile shows more than 250,000 clones, around 88% of them singletons.

The source of this sequence is a middle-aged woman who had recovered from COVID-19. This chain links TRBV27 with TRBJ2-1, with a tentative D call TRBD2 (5 bases). The sample was PBMCs or T cells enriched from blood (not recorded which). The CDR3 region is CASGKSGHYNEQFF. As DNA, the CDR3 is TGTGCCAGCGGGAAAAGCGGCCACTACAATGAGCAGTTCTTC.